This entry lists 14 T cell receptor beta chains sequenced from one sample in a study of T cells after yellow fever vaccination. TCRdb fed the 5' RACE reads into MiXCR, producing one record per CDR3 protein. The sample records about 340,000 distinct CDR3 sequences, around 4.1% being singletons. The specimen was PBMCs, collected 5 days after the yellow fever booster vaccination. These receptors were collected from a man aged 18 to 35 who received the YFV17D yellow fever vaccine.

This clonotype was seen a handful of times. The chain couples TRBV20-1 to TRBJ1-5; D gene unclear. V was shortened by 3 bases and J by 3 bases, with 9 bases between the two germline ends. The CDR3 is 13 amino acids. Germline CDR1 and CDR2: DFQATT and SNEGSKA (reference sequence). The CDR3 DNA reads TGCAGTGCTAGTTCCGGGGACAATCAGCCCCAGCATTTT. The encoded protein is CSASSGDNQPQHF.

This clonotype was counted at least ten times. The chain recombines TRBV7-2 with TRBJ1-2; possibly TRBD1 for D (6 bases). Trimming shortened V by 4 bases and J by 8 bases, and 26 bases separated the two germline ends. Germline V gene sequence: CDR1 SGHTA, CDR2 FQGNSA. The CDR3 is made up of 17 amino acids. The CDR3 sequence: CASSYRTAPNGVAGYTF. The CDR3 region has the DNA TGTGCCAGCAGCTATCGGACAGCCCCCAACGGGGTAGCCGGCTACACCTTC.

This clonotype was seen repeatedly, ten times or more. The chain carries TRBV18 and TRBJ2-4; D is perhaps TRBD2 (6 bases). CDR3 length equals 17 residues. CDR1 KGHSH and CDR2 LQKENI come from the germline V gene. Trimming shortened V by 2 bases and J by 1 base, and 15 bases separated the two germline ends. The CDR3 sequence: CASSPFYLGGAKNIQYF. CDR3 sequence (DNA): TGTGCCAGCTCACCATTTTATCTCGGAGGGGCCAAAAACATTCAGTACTTC.

There are many counts of this clonotype. The chain has TRBV11-2 and TRBJ2-7; 9 positions match TRBD1. The CDR3 runs 16 residues. With V trimmed by 5 bases and J by 3 bases, 11 bases remained unmatched. Germline V gives CDR1 SGHAT, CDR2 FQNNGV. The CDR3 DNA reads TGTGCCAGCAGCCTCGAGGGGTGGGGACAGGGCTACGAGCAGTACTTC. It yields the protein CASSLEGWGQGYEQYF.

This clonotype was seen ten or more times. This rearrangement joins TRBV9 to TRBJ1-5; unclear D gene. This CDR3 is 15 amino acids long. CDR1 and CDR2 from the germline V gene are SGDLS and YYNGEE. Trimming stripped 0 bases from V and 8 bases from J, with 15 bases between. Here the CDR3 reads CASSVDSGTVEPQHF. The CDR3 region has the DNA TGTGCCAGCAGCGTAGACTCTGGTACAGTCGAGCCCCAGCATTTT.

In this sample, this clonotype turned up many times. V is TRBV5-1 and J is TRBJ2-2, with unresolved D. Germline V gene lookup returns CDR1 SGHRS and CDR2 YFSETQ. CDR3 length: 16 residues. V lost 1 base to trimming and J lost 0 bases, with 10 bases between them. This chain's CDR3 is CASSLLPYPNTGELFF. The CDR3, as DNA: TGCGCCAGCAGCTTGTTGCCGTATCCGAACACCGGGGAGCTGTTTTTT.

This clonotype showed up just once. The gene calls are TRBV18 and TRBJ2-1; D might be TRBD1 or TRBD2, each matching 5 bases. Trimming took off 0 bases at V and 10 bases at J, with 25 bases between the two ends. CDR1 and CDR2 (germline): KGHSH, LQKENI. The CDR3 loop spans 18 amino acids. CDR3 nucleotide sequence: TGTGCCAGCTCACCACCAGGGGCCGGGGTAGCCGGTGGGGGAGAGCAGTTCTTC. This gives the protein CASSPPGAGVAGGGEQFF.

This clonotype was counted ten times or more. This sequence joins TRBV7-2 and TRBJ1-4; 7 bases match TRBD1. The trim removed 6 bases at V and 7 bases at J, leaving 11 bases unmatched. This CDR3 has 15 residues. Germline V gives CDR1 SGHTA, CDR2 FQGNSA. CDR3 sequence (DNA): TGTGCCAGCAGGATCGTAGGGGGCCGGGGTGAAAAACTGTTTTTT. Residues: CASRIVGGRGEKLFF.

This rearrangement joins TRBV7-9 to TRBJ2-3; D may be TRBD1 (6 bases). The germline gives CDR1 SEHNR, CDR2 FQNEAQ (reference sequence). V was trimmed by 3 bases and J by 1 base, leaving 8 bases between them. The CDR3 is 14 amino acids. CDR3 protein: CASSLDSGTDTQYF. The CDR3 nucleotides read TGTGCCAGCAGCTTGGACAGTGGCACAGATACGCAGTATTTT.

This clonotype came up a few times. V gene TRBV2 combines with J gene TRBJ2-3; D unclear. CDR1 is SNHLY, CDR2 FYNNEI, per germline. Trimming pared 4 bases from V and 7 bases from J, leaving 6 bases between. This CDR3 contains 11 residues. CDR3 sequence (DNA): TGTGCCAGCAGTGTTGCTTATACGCAGTATTTT. Encoded protein: CASSVAYTQYF.

This clonotype was seen only a few times. CDR3: CASSIGQWQPQHF. In DNA, the CDR3 is TGTGCCAGTAGTATAGGTCAGTGGCAGCCCCAGCATTTT. The V and J genes are TRBV19 and TRBJ1-5; D uncertain. Looked up from germline, CDR1 is LNHDA and CDR2 is SQIVND (reference sequence). This CDR3 has 13 residues. V lost 1 base to trimming and J lost 7 bases, with 8 bases between them.

Only a few counts were recorded for this clonotype. The rearrangement links TRBV5-1 to TRBJ2-7, with D uncertain. From germline, CDR1 is SGHRS and CDR2 YFSETQ. This CDR3 spans 16 amino acids. V was shortened by 0 bases and J by 0 bases, with 13 bases between the two germline ends. The CDR3 nucleotides are TGCGCCAGCAGCTTGGCATCAGCACAGAGCTCCTACGAGCAGTACTTC. Protein sequence: CASSLASAQSSYEQYF.

The chain recombines TRBV3-1 with TRBJ2-1; 8 nucleotides align to TRBD1. The V gene end was trimmed by 4 bases and the J gene end by 6 bases; junction bases not matched to a gene: 8. The CDR3 loop spans 15 amino acids. CDR1 is LGHDT and CDR2 is YNNKEL in the germline V gene (reference sequence). DNA of the CDR3: TGTGCCAGCAGCCCGGACAGGGTAATTCTCAATGAGCAGTTCTTC. It is translated as CASSPDRVILNEQFF.

This chain connects TRBV5-1 to TRBJ2-4, with 11 positions matching TRBD1. This CDR3 contains 15 residues. After removal of 4 bases from V and 8 bases from J, the junction contained 8 bases not matched to a gene. In germline, CDR1 is SGHRS, CDR2 YFSETQ. The CDR3 spells CASSELGQGGDIQYF. The CDR3 region has the DNA TGCGCCAGCAGCGAGCTGGGACAGGGGGGAGACATTCAGTACTTC.